Listed below are T cell receptor beta chains from one sample, sequenced in a study of blood T cell repertoires in COVID-19. Data came from immunoSEQ multiplex PCR; TCRdb stores just in-frame clones and leaves some out. The profile shows just over 650,000 clones, 90% of them singletons. The sample was peripheral blood. The source is a woman between 18 and 29 years old with acute or convalescent COVID-19. The CDR3 runs from the conserved cysteine through the conserved F or W. The order of the fields is D gene, V gene, clone size, J gene, CDR3 DNA, CDR3 protein. D genes are given only for firm matches. Expanded clones are given a class, and other clones once, few, many or no size at all.

D: NA
V: TRBV9
size: NA
J: TRBJ2-2
DNA: TGTGCCAGCAGCGGAAGAGGTACCGGGGAGCTGTTTTTT
CDR3: CASSGRGTGELFF

D: NA
V: TRBV5-6
size: NA
J: TRBJ1-2
DNA: TGTGCCAGCAGCTCGGTAACAGAAGTAGAACACTATGGCTACACCTTC
CDR3: CASSSVTEVEHYGYTF

D: TRBD1
V: TRBV19
size: NA
J: TRBJ1-1
DNA: TGTGCCAGTAGCGGGACAGCCCGATACTTCATGAACACTGAAGCTTTCTTT
CDR3: CASSGTARYFMNTEAFF

D: TRBD2
V: TRBV5-6
size: NA
J: TRBJ2-1
DNA: TGTGCCAGCAGCTTGCCTAGCGGGGGGGCCGTGCAGTTCTTC
CDR3: CASSLPSGGAVQFF

D: TRBD1
V: TRBV5-1
size: few
J: TRBJ1-1
DNA: TGCGCCAGCAGCCCGGAACAGGGGGCTCGTAGCACTGAAGCTTTCTTT
CDR3: CASSPEQGARSTEAFF

D: TRBD1
V: TRBV7-9
size: NA
J: TRBJ2-1
DNA: TGTGCCAGCAGCACTGGACAGGGGATTACCCATGAGCAGTTCTTC
CDR3: CASSTGQGITHEQFF

D: TRBD1
V: TRBV5-1
size: NA
J: TRBJ2-3
DNA: TGCGCCAGCAGCTTTTGGACAGGGAAAGTTCCTAGCACAGATACGCAGTATTTT
CDR3: CASSFWTGKVPSTDTQYF

D: TRBD1
V: TRBV24-1
size: NA
J: TRBJ1-5
DNA: TGTGCCACCAAGGGACAGGGGGACAATCAGCCCCAGCATTTT
CDR3: CATKGQGDNQPQHF

D: NA
V: TRBV28
size: NA
J: TRBJ1-2
DNA: TGTGCCAGCAGTTCCCAGGGAAACTATGGCTACACCTTC
CDR3: CASSSQGNYGYTF

D: TRBD1
V: TRBV10-3
size: NA
J: TRBJ2-7
DNA: TGTGCCATCAGTGAGTCCCGGGACAGGGTTTCTTTC
CDR3: CAISESRDRVSF

D: TRBD1
V: TRBV9
size: NA
J: TRBJ1-4
DNA: TGTGCCAGCAGCGCCGCGACAGGGGTAAGGGGGAGGAATGAAAAACTGTTTTTT
CDR3: CASSAATGVRGRNEKLFF

D: NA
V: TRBV30
size: NA
J: TRBJ1-5
DNA: TGTGCCTGGAGTAAGGCAGGGAATATAGACCAGCCCCAGCATTTT
CDR3: CAWSKAGNIDQPQHF

D: NA
V: TRBV3-1/TRBV3-2
size: NA
J: TRBJ1-3
DNA: TGTGCCAGCAGCCTTCGGGTCCCCTCTGGAAACACCATATATTTT
CDR3: CASSLRVPSGNTIYF

D: NA
V: TRBV27
size: NA
J: TRBJ1-2
DNA: TGTGCCAGCAGTTTTTATGCAGAATTGAACTATGGCTACACCTTC
CDR3: CASSFYAELNYGYTF

D: NA
V: TRBV21-1
size: NA
J: TRBJ1-2
DNA: TGTGCCAGCAGCGGGGACAGGGCCTATGGCTACACCTTC
CDR3: CASSGDRAYGYTF

D: NA
V: TRBV15
size: NA
J: TRBJ1-2
DNA: TGTGCCACCAGCAGAGATAGGCCAGGCCATAGGGGCTACACCTTC
CDR3: CATSRDRPGHRGYTF

D: TRBD2
V: TRBV27
size: NA
J: TRBJ2-1
DNA: TGTGCCAGCAGTTTAGCGGGGGGGTACAATGAGCAGTTCTTC
CDR3: CASSLAGGYNEQFF

D: NA
V: TRBV4-3
size: once
J: TRBJ1-2
DNA: TGCGCCAGCAGCCAAGACTCCAGGGGTACATACGTCGGCTACACCTTC
CDR3: CASSQDSRGTYVGYTF

D: NA
V: TRBV19
size: NA
J: TRBJ1-1
DNA: TGTGCCAGTAGTTATACAGGTGGGAACACTGAAGCTTTCTTT
CDR3: CASSYTGGNTEAFF

D: TRBD1
V: TRBV29-1
size: NA
J: TRBJ2-7
DNA: TGCAGCGCCCGGACAGGGACCTACGAGCAGTACTTC
CDR3: CSARTGTYEQYF

D: NA
V: TRBV7-2
size: NA
J: TRBJ1-4
DNA: TGTGCCAGCAGCTTAGGAGGGGGGGGCGCGGGTAATGAAAAACTGTTTTTT
CDR3: CASSLGGGGAGNEKLFF

D: TRBD1
V: TRBV7-2
size: NA
J: TRBJ1-2
DNA: TGTGCCAGCAGCTATGCATCGGGACAGGGGGTAGGGTATGGCTACACCTTC
CDR3: CASSYASGQGVGYGYTF

D: NA
V: TRBV7-6
size: NA
J: TRBJ1-1
DNA: TGTGCCAGCACCCACGGGTATAGATCGACGGCGAACACTGAAGCTTTCTTT
CDR3: CASTHGYRSTANTEAFF

D: TRBD1
V: TRBV10-3
size: NA
J: TRBJ1-1
DNA: TGTGCCAGCCAGGGGGGCGAGTGGGGCAATGAAGCTTTCTTT
CDR3: CASQGGEWGNEAFF

D: TRBD1
V: TRBV2
size: NA
J: TRBJ1-1
DNA: TGTGCCAGCAGTGAAGCACTCCCATTTCCGGGACAGGGTATGGAGGCTGAAGCTTTCTTT
CDR3: CASSEALPFPGQGMEAEAFF

D: TRBD1
V: TRBV9
size: few
J: TRBJ1-3
DNA: TGTGCCAGCAGCGTAGAGCTCGACAGGGGGAACACCATATATTTT
CDR3: CASSVELDRGNTIYF

D: TRBD2
V: TRBV15
size: once
J: TRBJ2-7
DNA: TGTGCCACCAGCAGAGTCTGGGGGGGTTCCGAGCAGTACTTC
CDR3: CATSRVWGGSEQYF

D: TRBD1
V: TRBV11-2
size: once
J: TRBJ1-2
DNA: TGTGCCAGCAGGGATGGGACAGACGGCTACACCTTC
CDR3: CASRDGTDGYTF

D: NA
V: TRBV11-2
size: NA
J: TRBJ2-7
DNA: TGTGCCAGCAGCTTAGCCAGCGAGCAGTACTTC
CDR3: CASSLASEQYF

D: NA
V: TRBV30
size: once
J: TRBJ2-7
DNA: TGTGCCTGGAGAGGGGTCGACCCTTACGAGCAGTACTTC
CDR3: CAWRGVDPYEQYF

D: NA
V: TRBV6-6
size: NA
J: TRBJ1-2
DNA: TGTGCCGCCTTACGGGGGGCGAAGGCCCTGAACTATGGCTACACCTTC
CDR3: CAALRGAKALNYGYTF

D: TRBD1
V: TRBV14
size: once
J: TRBJ1-1
DNA: TGTGCCAGCAGCCAACAGGGGGGCACTGAAGCTTTCTTT
CDR3: CASSQQGGTEAFF